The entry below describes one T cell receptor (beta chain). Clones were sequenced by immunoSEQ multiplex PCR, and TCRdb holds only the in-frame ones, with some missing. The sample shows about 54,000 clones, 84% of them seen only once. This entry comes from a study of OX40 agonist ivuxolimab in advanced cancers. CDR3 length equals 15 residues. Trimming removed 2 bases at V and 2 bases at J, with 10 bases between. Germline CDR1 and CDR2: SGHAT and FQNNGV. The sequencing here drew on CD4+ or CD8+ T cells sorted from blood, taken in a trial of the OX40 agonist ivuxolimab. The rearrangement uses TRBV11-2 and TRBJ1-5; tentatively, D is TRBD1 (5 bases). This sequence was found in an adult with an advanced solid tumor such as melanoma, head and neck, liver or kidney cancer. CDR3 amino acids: CASSLRGTGNQPQHF. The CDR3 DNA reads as TGTGCCAGCAGCTTACGGGGGACGGGCAATCAGCCCCAGCATTTT.